The 13 T cell receptor beta chains given below trace back to one sample, sequenced in a study. The assay was immunoSEQ multiplex PCR, and TCRdb's table has in-frame clones only and misses some. The sample lists about 50,000 clones, just over 90% occurring once. The sequenced material came from PBMCs. Receptors were obtained from a man between 40 and 49 years old with rheumatoid arthritis.

This chain connects TRBV5-1 to TRBJ2-7, with D possibly being TRBD1 (5 bases). The V end was cut by 2 bases, the J end by 3 bases, with 6 bases between. From germline, CDR1 is SGHRS and CDR2 YFSETQ. CDR3 length: 12 amino acids. The CDR3 region is CASSFDSYEQYF. The CDR3 nucleotides read TGCGCCAGCAGCTTTGACAGCTACGAGCAGTACTTC.

This chain joins TRBV4-2 and TRBJ1-1; 8 bases map to TRBD1. The CDR3 length is 16 residues. Germline values: CDR1 LGHNA, CDR2 YNFKEQ. V lost 3 bases, J lost 3 bases, and 9 bases stayed unmatched. The DNA for the CDR3 is TGTGCCAGCAGCCACACCTGGGACAGGTTGGACACTGAAGCTTTCTTT. Its translation is CASSHTWDRLDTEAFF.

This chain uses TRBV4-1 with TRBJ1-4, with TRBD1 matching over 7 bases. This CDR3 comprises 14 residues. With V trimmed by 6 bases and J by 7 bases, 8 bases remained unmatched. The germline V gene has CDR1 MGHRA and CDR2 YSYEKL. In DNA form, the CDR3 reads TGCGCCAGCAGTCAACAGGGGTTTGGTGAAAAACTGTTTTTT. Amino acid sequence: CASSQQGFGEKLFF.

The chain joins TRBV19 to TRBJ2-2; maybe TRBD1 (5 bases). The CDR3 has 15 amino acids. Germline CDR1 reads LNHDA; CDR2 reads SQIVND (reference sequence). V was shortened by 5 bases and J by 1 base, with 11 bases between the two germline ends. CDR3 residues: CASSPGDRNTGELFF. The CDR3 coding sequence is TGTGCCAGTAGTCCCGGAGACAGGAACACCGGGGAGCTGTTTTTT.

CDR3: CASSPPGLAGGKTDTQYF. In DNA, the CDR3 is TGTGCCAGCTCACCTCCGGGACTAGCGGGCGGGAAGACAGATACGCAGTATTTT. The chain employs TRBV18 and TRBJ2-3, with 12 bases that match TRBD2. CDR1 KGHSH and CDR2 LQKENI come from the germline V gene. The V segment lost 3 bases and the J segment 3 bases; nucleotides outside the gene matches: 10. This CDR3 is 18 amino acids long.

The J gene is TRBJ2-1, the V gene TRBV10-1; D not certain. This CDR3 is built from 17 residues. Per germline, CDR1 WNHNN and CDR2 SYGVQD (reference sequence). V was cut by 4 bases and J by 4 bases, with 20 bases left in between. CDR3 in amino acids: CASSVIPDHRGYNEQFF. As DNA, the CDR3 is TGCGCCAGCAGTGTCATCCCGGACCATCGAGGATACAATGAGCAGTTCTTC.

The CDR3 region has the DNA TGCGCCAGCAGCTTTACGCAGATGGACACTGAAGCTTTCTTT. Its protein is CASSFTQMDTEAFF. V usage is TRBV5-1 and J usage is TRBJ1-1; D is unresolved. In germline, CDR1 is SGHRS, CDR2 YFSETQ. The CDR3 is 14 residues long. V shed 2 bases and J shed 3 bases, with 11 bases lying between them.

The J gene is TRBJ1-3, the V gene TRBV18, with D perhaps TRBD1 (5 bases). V lost 2 bases and J 2 bases, leaving 10 bases between the germline ends. The CDR3 is made up of 15 amino acids. Germline CDR1 and CDR2: KGHSH and LQKENI. The CDR3 is CASSPNGGPGNTIYF. Here the CDR3 DNA reads TGTGCCAGCTCACCAAATGGGGGTCCTGGAAACACCATATATTTT.

The chain combines TRBV19 with TRBJ1-1; 11 bases align to TRBD1. V lost 4 bases and J lost 6; bases outside the gene matches: 16. CDR3 length: 18 amino acids. CDR1 LNHDA and CDR2 SQIVND come from the germline V gene (reference sequence). The CDR3 here is CASSTDSRTGGGLAEAFF. CDR3 bases: TGTGCCAGTAGTACCGACTCGAGGACAGGGGGCGGTTTGGCTGAAGCTTTCTTT. Full variable domain (remainder filled in from reference TRBV19 and TRBJ1-1): DGGITQSPKYLFRKEGQNVTLSCEQNLNHDAMYWYRQDPGQGLRLIYYSQIVNDFQKGDIAEGYSVSREKKESFPLTVTSAQKNPTAFYLCASSTDSRTGGGLAEAFFGQGTRLTVV.

The rearrangement uses TRBV3-1 (or the pseudogene TRBV3-2) and TRBJ2-3; D remains unclear. V was pared by 0 bases and J by 0 bases, with 4 bases between. CDR3 length: 14 residues. CDR1 LGHDT and CDR2 YNNKEL come from the germline V gene (reference sequence). The CDR3 coding sequence is TGTGCCAGCAGCCAAGAGGACAGCACAGATACGCAGTATTTT. This codes for CASSQEDSTDTQYF.

V gene TRBV30 combines with J gene TRBJ2-6; D is unclear. Looked up from germline, CDR1 is GTSNPN and CDR2 is SVGIG (reference sequence). V dropped 1 base and J dropped 2 bases, with 9 bases sitting between them. This CDR3 contains 15 residues. The chain's CDR3 is CAWSDRRPGANVLTF. The CDR3 DNA sequence: TGTGCCTGGAGTGATCGACGGCCTGGGGCCAACGTCCTGACTTTC.

J is TRBJ2-5 and V is TRBV27; 8 bases map to TRBD2. V gave up 4 bases and J gave up 5 bases; unmatched junction bases: 9. Germline V lookup: CDR1 MNHEY, CDR2 SMNVEV (reference sequence). CDR3 length: 15 amino acids. CDR3 in amino acids: CASSSSGSTWETQYF. The CDR3 nucleotides read TGTGCCAGCAGTTCTAGCGGGTCGACTTGGGAGACCCAGTACTTC.

The chain couples TRBV5-1 to TRBJ1-1; perhaps TRBD1 as D (5 bases). V was cut by 0 bases and J by 3 bases, with 12 bases left in between. Germline values: CDR1 SGHRS, CDR2 YFSETQ. CDR3 length: 15 amino acids. The CDR3 DNA reads TGCGCCAGCAGCTTGGGCTGGGGGAGGGACACTGAAGCTTTCTTT. Protein: CASSLGWGRDTEAFF.